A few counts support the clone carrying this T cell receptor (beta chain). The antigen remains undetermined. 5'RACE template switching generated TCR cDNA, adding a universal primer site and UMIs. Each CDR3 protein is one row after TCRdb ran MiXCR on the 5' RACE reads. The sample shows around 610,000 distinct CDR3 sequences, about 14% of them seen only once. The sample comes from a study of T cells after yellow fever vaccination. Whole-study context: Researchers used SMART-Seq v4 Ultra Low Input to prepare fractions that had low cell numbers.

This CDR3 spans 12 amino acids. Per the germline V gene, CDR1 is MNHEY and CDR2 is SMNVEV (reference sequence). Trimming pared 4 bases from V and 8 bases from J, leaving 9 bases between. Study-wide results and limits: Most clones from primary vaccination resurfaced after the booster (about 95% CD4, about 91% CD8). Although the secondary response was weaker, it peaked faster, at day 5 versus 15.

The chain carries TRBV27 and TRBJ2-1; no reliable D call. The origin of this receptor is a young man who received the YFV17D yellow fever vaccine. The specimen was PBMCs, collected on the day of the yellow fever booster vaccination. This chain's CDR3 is CASSSAVHEQFF. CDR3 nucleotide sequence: TGTGCCAGCAGTTCCGCTGTACATGAGCAGTTCTTC.